The next 26 T cell receptor beta chains were all read from a single sample in a study of CD8+CD57+ T cells in acquired aplastic anemia. Patients selected for sequencing had displayed CD8+CD57+ cell expansion by flow cytometry. For CDR3 and TCR beta VDJ profiling, genomic DNA was the template used. TCRdb reprocessed the reads via MiXCR and lists one record per CDR3 protein. The sample comprises 200,000 to 250,000 distinct CDR3 sequences, approximately 51% of which are singletons, and about 20% rests with the top ten. Material for sequencing was sorted CD4+, CD8+, or CD8+CD57+ T cells (not recorded which) from PBMCs. These receptor sequences come from a human donor with aplastic anemia.

This clonotype was seen many times. V usage is TRBV7-6 and J usage is TRBJ2-5; 8 positions agree with TRBD1. There are 15 residues in the CDR3. Germline CDR1 is SGHVS and CDR2 is FNYEAQ. V gave up 4 bases and J gave up 4 bases; unmatched junction bases: 8. The CDR3 DNA reads as TGTGCCAGCAGCTCAGGACAGGGTAGAGGAGAGACCCAGTACTTC. The encoded protein is CASSSGQGRGETQYF.

This clonotype was found many times. The chain carries TRBV20-1 and TRBJ1-4, with TRBD1 matching 7 bases. V shed 1 base and J 4 bases; nucleotides not matched to a gene: 9. The CDR3 consists of 16 residues. CDR1 is DFQATT, CDR2 SNEGSKA, per germline (reference sequence). The CDR3: CSARGPSGQLNEKLFF. The CDR3 region has the DNA TGCAGTGCTAGAGGCCCCTCGGGACAGCTTAATGAAAAACTGTTTTTT.

This clonotype was recorded at least ten times. The rearrangement links TRBV5-6 to TRBJ2-1; no firm D call. The CDR3 runs to 15 residues. CDR1 is SGHDT, CDR2 YYEEEE, per germline. The ends were cut back, 3 bases at V and 7 bases at J, with 17 bases in the middle. CDR3 residues: CASSSYQPGGNEQFF. The DNA for the CDR3 is TGTGCCAGCAGCTCATATCAGCCCGGTGGAAATGAGCAGTTCTTC.

This clonotype was seen at least ten times. In DNA form, the CDR3 reads TGTGCCAGCAGCTGGGACAGGGGAGCCACCGGGGAGCTGTTTTTT. Residues: CASSWDRGATGELFF. The gene calls are TRBV7-2 and TRBJ2-2; TRBD1 agrees at 10 bases. The CDR3 is 15 residues long. The germline gives CDR1 SGHTA, CDR2 FQGNSA. With V trimmed by 4 bases and J by 4 bases, 3 bases remained unmatched.

This clonotype was detected many times. The chain employs TRBV20-1 and TRBJ1-1; 7 nucleotides match TRBD1. Germline V gene sequence: CDR1 DFQATT, CDR2 SNEGSKA (reference sequence). V shed 5 bases, J shed 5 bases, and the junction held 8 bases outside the gene matches. The CDR3 loop spans 13 amino acids. CDR3 amino acids: CSALRQGGTEAFF. In DNA form, the CDR3 reads TGCAGTGCTCTTCGACAGGGAGGAACTGAAGCTTTCTTT.

In this sample, this clonotype turned up many times. The chain is built from TRBV19 and TRBJ1-4; 8 bases agree with TRBD1. This CDR3 is 14 amino acids long. The junction had 7 bases not matched to a gene; V was cut back by 5 bases and J by 8 bases. Per germline, CDR1 LNHDA and CDR2 SQIVND (reference sequence). The CDR3 bases are TGTGCCAGTAGTCTCGGACAGGGAGGGGAAAAACTGTTTTTT. This sequence encodes CASSLGQGGEKLFF.

This clonotype was picked up many times. J is TRBJ1-6 and V is TRBV2; the D is unclear. This CDR3 is built from 14 residues. V shed 7 bases and J shed 7 bases, with 14 bases lying between them. Germline CDR1 reads SNHLY; CDR2 reads FYNNEI. In DNA form, the CDR3 reads TGTGCCAGCACCCTAAGGACCCAGAATTCACCCCTCCACTTT. Protein product: CASTLRTQNSPLHF.

A note on this clonotype: Sequence at one end of the junction differs from germline and may be a read error. The chain recombines TRBV7-2 with TRBJ2-3; 10 positions agree with TRBD2. This CDR3 has 16 residues. Germline V CDR1 and CDR2: SGHTA, FQGNSA. The CDR3 sequence is CASSLLSGRSTGTQYF. CDR3 DNA: TGTGCCAGCAGCTTACTTAGCGGGAGGAGCACAGGTACGCAGTATTTT.

This clonotype was detected many times. V usage is TRBV7-2 and J usage is TRBJ1-2; D is undetermined. Germline V gene sequence: CDR1 SGHTA, CDR2 FQGNSA. Trimming took off 4 bases at V and 3 bases at J, with 3 bases between the two ends. The CDR3 consists of 11 residues. The CDR3 DNA follows: TGTGCCAGCAGCTCTTACTATGGCTACACCTTC. Translating it yields CASSSYYGYTF.

This clonotype occurred a few times. An end of the junction does not agree with germline; a read error may underlie this. V and J are TRBV20-1 and TRBJ2-3; 7 bases are a match to TRBD2. Looked up from germline, CDR1 is DFQATT and CDR2 is SNEGSKA (reference sequence). The CDR3 is made up of 13 amino acids. CDR3 sequence: CSARREVADTQYF. CDR3 in DNA: TGCAGTGCTAGACGGGAGGTAGCAGATACGCAGTACTTT.

Points on this clonotype: One end of the junction does not line up with germline, which may come from a read error. The chain has TRBV7-3 and TRBJ2-7; D possibly uses TRBD1 or TRBD2 (5 bases each). The CDR3 runs to 14 residues. CDR1 and CDR2 (germline): SGHTA, FQGTGA. The CDR3, as DNA: TGTGCCAGCAACTCCGGGACGGGGAATTCACCCCTCCACTTC. This sequence encodes CASNSGTGNSPLHF.

Remarks on this clonotype: A much more abundant neighbour one base away suggests this may be a read error. V gene TRBV5-1 combines with J gene TRBJ1-1; 7 bases align to TRBD1. Per the germline V gene, CDR1 is SGHRS and CDR2 is YFSETQ. This CDR3 comprises 15 residues. This chain's CDR3 is CASSGTGARNTEALF. The CDR3 coding sequence is TGCGCCAGCAGCGGTACAGGGGCTCGGAACACTGAAGCTCTCTTT.

The table lists this clonotype with a few counts. This chain connects TRBV28 to TRBJ2-7; TRBD1 might be the D (5 bases). V was pared by 11 bases and J by 1 base, with 12 bases between. The CDR3 loop spans 12 amino acids. Germline V CDR1 and CDR2: MDHEN, SYDVKM. CDR3 sequence reads: CAGSTASYEQYF. DNA of the CDR3: TGTGCCGGATCGACAGCTTCCTACGAGCAGTACTTC. Drawing the rest from reference TRBV28 and TRBJ2-7, the complete variable domain is DVKVTQSSRYLVKRTGEKVFLECVQDMDHENMFWYRQDPGLGLRLIYFSYDVKMKEKGDIPEGYSVSREKKERFSLILESASTNQTSMYLCAGSTASYEQYFGPGTRLTVT.

Only one count was recorded for this clonotype. The rearrangement joins TRBV19 to TRBJ1-4; D possibly corresponds to TRBD1 (5 bases). The CDR3 is made up of 12 amino acids. V dropped 10 bases and J dropped 5 bases, with 11 bases sitting between them. CDR1 and CDR2 from the germline V gene are LNHDA and SQIVND (reference sequence). The chain's CDR3 is CATGTENEKLFF. The CDR3 nucleotides are TGTGCCACCGGGACCGAAAATGAAAAACTGTTTTTT. Filled out from reference TRBV19 and TRBJ1-4, the complete variable domain reads DGGITQSPKYLFRKEGQNVTLSCEQNLNHDAMYWYRQDPGQGLRLIYYSQIVNDFQKGDIAEGYSVSREKKESFPLTVTSAQKNPTAFYLCATGTENEKLFFGSGTQLSVL.

The chain uses TRBV6-1 and TRBJ1-1; D perhaps matches TRBD1 (6 bases). Trimming left V 7 bases short and J 4 bases short, with 19 bases between. The CDR3 is made up of 15 amino acids. Germline loops: CDR1 MNHNS, CDR2 SASEGT. In nucleotides, the CDR3 is TGTGCCAGCAATTACCAACAGGGAGAAGGCACTGAAGCTTTCTTT. This sequence encodes CASNYQQGEGTEAFF.

This sequence joins TRBV19 and TRBJ1-5; 10 bases align to TRBD1. The CDR3 extends over 15 amino acids. V shed 4 bases, J shed 5 bases, and the junction held 5 bases outside the gene matches. Germline V gene lookup returns CDR1 LNHDA and CDR2 SQIVND (reference sequence). CDR3 loop: CASSTTGGSDQPQHF. In DNA, the CDR3 is TGTGCCAGTAGTACGACAGGGGGCAGCGATCAGCCCCAGCATTTT.

Only a few counts were recorded for this clonotype. V is TRBV18 and J is TRBJ2-5, with 8 positions matching TRBD1. The germline CDR1 and CDR2 sequences are KGHSH and LQKENI. CDR3 size: 16 residues. V lost 4 bases and J lost 3; bases outside the gene matches: 10. Here the CDR3 reads CASSRLPTGVEETQYF. The CDR3 DNA reads TGTGCCAGCTCACGATTGCCGACAGGGGTCGAAGAGACCCAGTACTTC.

There are a few counts of this clonotype. In this CDR3 the conserved last residue, phenylalanine or tryptophan, is missing, so a read error is likely. V gene TRBV11-2 combines with J gene TRBJ2-1; D possibly matches TRBD1 or TRBD2 (5 bases each). V gave up 1 base and J gave up 4 bases, with 8 bases separating them. Per germline, CDR1 SGHAT and CDR2 FQNNGV. The CDR3 consists of 14 residues. The CDR3 reads CASSLVGPYNEQFS. CDR3 in DNA: TGTGCCAGCAGCTTAGTGGGACCATACAATGAGCAGTTCTCC.

The sample holds many counts of this clonotype. The chain links TRBV2 to TRBJ2-3, with D perhaps matching TRBD2 (5 bases). The CDR3 spans 14 residues. CDR1 and CDR2 (germline): SNHLY, FYNNEI. V gave up 6 bases and J gave up 2 bases, with 12 bases separating them. Here the CDR3 DNA reads TGTGCCAGCAGCGGCGGGCGTCTCACAGATACGCAGTATTTT. Residues: CASSGGRLTDTQYF. Together with reference TRBV2 and TRBJ2-3, the CDR3 gives the full variable domain: EPEVTQTPSHQVTQMGQEVILRCVPISNHLYFYWYRQILGQKVEFLVSFYNNEISEKSEIFDDQFSVERPDGSNFTLKIRSTKLEDSAMYFCASSGGRLTDTQYFGPGTRLTVL.

The chain has TRBV12-3 or TRBV12-4 and TRBJ2-5, with D possibly being TRBD1 (6 bases). V lost 5 bases, J lost 5 bases, and 21 bases lay in between. This CDR3 comprises 16 residues. The CDR3 is CASSGDIFGAMETQYF. The CDR3 nucleotides read TGTGCCAGCAGTGGGGACATCTTCGGGGCAATGGAGACCCAGTACTTC.

This clonotype has a handful of counts. CDR3 amino acids: CASSSPLRDGYTF. The CDR3 DNA is TGTGCCAGCAGCTCCCCTCTCAGGGATGGCTACACCTTC. The chain recombines TRBV6-5 with TRBJ1-2, with D tentatively TRBD1 (5 bases). The CDR3 spans 13 residues. Germline V gives CDR1 MNHEY, CDR2 SVGAGI. V lost 6 bases, J lost 6 bases, and 14 bases lay in between.

The rearrangement links TRBV2 to TRBJ2-2, with TRBD2 identical over 7 bases. With 4 bases clipped from V and 0 bases from J, the junction kept 5 bases outside the gene matches. The CDR3 consists of 16 residues. Germline loops: CDR1 SNHLY, CDR2 FYNNEI. This CDR3 is CASSVRSGTNTGELFF. The CDR3 coding sequence is TGTGCCAGCAGTGTCAGGAGCGGGACGAACACCGGGGAGCTGTTTTTT.

This clonotype was seen ten or more times. This rearrangement joins TRBV5-6 to TRBJ1-1; D not resolved. The V end was cut by 0 bases, the J end by 0 bases, with 6 bases between. This CDR3 region has 14 residues. CDR1 and CDR2 (germline): SGHDT, YYEEEE. This chain's CDR3 is CASSLAEMNTEAFF. Written as DNA, the CDR3 is TGTGCCAGCAGCTTGGCCGAGATGAACACTGAAGCTTTCTTT.

Regarding this clonotype: A much larger clonotype is one base distant, so this may be a read error. The J gene is TRBJ2-7, the V gene TRBV6-4; TRBD1 matches at 7 bases. Germline CDR1 MRHNA, CDR2 SNTAGT. The CDR3 is 15 residues long. The ends lost 5 bases at V and 4 bases at J; junction bases unmatched: 11. The CDR3 loop reads CASSFITGDSYEQYF. The CDR3 DNA is TGTGCCAGCAGTTTTATTACAGGGGATTCTTACGAGCAGTACTTC.

The CDR3 protein is CASSLGQGEGTEAFF. In DNA, the CDR3 is TGCGCCAGCAGCTTAGGACAGGGGGAGGGCACTGAAGCTTTCTTT. This sequence joins TRBV5-1 and TRBJ1-1, with 10 bases aligning to TRBD1. The CDR3 is 15 amino acids. V dropped 2 bases and J dropped 4; count of bases not matched to a gene: 5. From germline, CDR1 is SGHRS and CDR2 YFSETQ.

About this clonotype itself: A much larger clone sits a single nucleotide away, making a read error possible. Since no conserved phenylalanine or tryptophan closes the CDR3, a read error is the likely cause. The chain employs TRBV6-5 and TRBJ1-5; D gene unclear. From germline, CDR1 is MNHEY and CDR2 SVGAGI. The CDR3 is made up of 15 amino acids. V was pared by 7 bases and J by 0 bases, with 13 bases between. CDR3 DNA sequence: TGTGCCAGCAAGGCCAACCTAAATAGCAATCAGCCCCAGCATTGT. Translating gives CASKANLNSNQPQHC.